This T cell receptor (beta chain) was sequenced in a study of CD8 T cells in Susac syndrome. Study-level information: Within the sequenced Susac syndrome patient group, more than 5 exhibited active disease and eight were in remission.

An input of roughly 0.45 to 1 ug of RNA was subjected to reverse transcription using random hexamers. Each CDR3 protein gets one entry after TCRdb re-called the immunoSEQ multiplex PCR reads with MiXCR. The sample has under 95,000 distinct CDR3 sequences; around 94% are singletons. The CDR3 is made up of 14 amino acids. Per the germline V gene, CDR1 is LNHDA and CDR2 is SQIVND (reference sequence). V trimming: 4 bases; J trimming: 7 bases; junction bases outside the gene matches: 6. The source is a human donor with Susac syndrome. The sequenced sample was CD4+ T cells from PBMCs. V usage is TRBV19 and J usage is TRBJ2-7; 11 bases map to TRBD1. Written as DNA, the CDR3 is TGTGCCAGTAGTACCGGACAGGGGGCGAGGGAGCAGTACTTC. Protein: CASSTGQGAREQYF.